This T cell receptor beta chain stems from a study of blood T cell repertoires in COVID-19. Study-level information: The United States, Italy and Spain provided the acute and convalescent COVID-19 samples. PBMCs, B-cell-depleted T cells, or T cells were the source of the cDNA or gDNA that made up the material.

In the original workflow: Researchers report that nucleated cell counts were estimated from reference gene primer amplification. Clones were read by immunoSEQ multiplex PCR, and TCRdb kept only the in-frame ones, dropping some. V and J calls and clone size are those listed in that table; D and trimming were worked out from the DNA. Of 200,000 or so clones listed, approximately 83% were seen once; the top ten hold approximately 2.9%. The CDR3 totals 12 residues. Deletions cut 4 bases from V and 10 bases from J, with 11 bases between. From germline, CDR1 is LGHDT and CDR2 YNNKEL (reference sequence). This chain links TRBV3-1 (or the pseudogene TRBV3-2) with TRBJ2-1; no clear D gene. Sequencing was carried out using peripheral blood. The clonotype was recovered from a woman aged 25 to 45 who had recovered from COVID-19. CDR3 DNA sequence: TGTGCCAGCAGCCGAAACCTAGTAGAGCAGTTCTTC. Translation gives CASSRNLVEQFF.